This T cell receptor beta chain was captured in a study of T-cell reconstitution after alpha-beta-depleted transplantation in children. Regarding the study as a whole: Certain patients had high TCRbeta diversity at day 60, and it came from recipient T cells and thymic progenitors that survived.

Trimming pared 3 bases from V and 3 bases from J, leaving 17 bases between. In germline, CDR1 is LGHDT, CDR2 YNNKEL (reference sequence). There are 17 residues in the CDR3. In this sample, this clonotype turned up many times. Its antigen is unidentified. It was with unique molecular identifiers that the TCRbeta library was prepared. A single record per CDR3 protein comes from TCRdb applying MiXCR to the PCR reads. There are about 180,000 distinct CDR3 sequences in the sample; over 8.5% occur only once, and about 12% lies in the top ten. Here the sequenced sample was PBMCs, taken before TCRalphabeta/CD19-depleted stem cell transplant. The rearrangement joins TRBV3-1 to TRBJ2-2; a possible D gene is TRBD2 (6 bases). The sequence was obtained from a boy between 2 and 10 years old with acute myeloid leukemia, due to receive a stem cell transplant. CDR3 protein: CASSQASGSLYTGELFF. CDR3 DNA: TGTGCCAGCAGCCAGGCGTCCGGGAGCTTGTACACCGGGGAGCTGTTTTTT.